This TCR beta chain emerged from a study of shared clonotypes between healthy human individuals. About the study: Per-donor plates numbered three CD4 naive, three CD4 memory, two CD8 naive and one CD8 memory.

CDR1 SGHRS and CDR2 YFSETQ come from the germline V gene. The J segment lost 0 bases and the V segment lost 0 bases, leaving 4 bases of the junction unmatched. This CDR3 is built from 16 residues. TCRdb's table, derived via immunoSEQ multiplex PCR, lists solely in-frame clones and lacks some. The sample carries hundreds of thousands of clones, about 78% recorded once. Participating donors were healthy, HIV-negative adults free of recent acute infections or vaccinations. Adults of Caucasian background living in Nashville, Tennessee made up all donors. This clone was seen only once. Other nucleotide sequences from this sample produce the same CDR3.

This clonotype was obtained from a woman in her twenties or thirties in good health. The chain recombines TRBV5-1 with TRBJ2-3; 7 nucleotides align to TRBD2. Source material: memory CD4+ T cells sorted from blood. Subset given: CD45RA-negative fraction. CDR3 DNA sequence: TGCGCCAGCAGCTTGGGGGCTAGCGGCAGCACAGATACGCAGTATTTT. It is translated as CASSLGASGSTDTQYF.